The 20 T cell receptor beta chains given below trace back to one sample, sequenced in a study of blood T cell repertoires in COVID-19. This table comes from immunoSEQ multiplex PCR, and its TCRdb copy is limited to in-frame clones, with some not included. The sample yields over 150,000 clones, more than 70% seen once. The sequenced sample was peripheral blood. These receptors were collected from a man aged 50 or older who had recovered from COVID-19.

The rearrangement links TRBV5-4 to TRBJ2-7; 7 bases are a match to TRBD1. The CDR3 sequence is 15 residues long. The junction had 8 bases not matched to a gene; V was cut back by 4 bases and J by 1 base. Looked up from germline, CDR1 is SGHNT and CDR2 is YYREEE (reference sequence). The CDR3 here is CASSPVQGVSYEQYF. The CDR3 DNA reads TGTGCCAGCAGCCCGGTCCAGGGGGTATCCTACGAGCAGTACTTC.

This clone was observed a few times. The rearrangement joins TRBV6-5 to TRBJ2-6; perhaps TRBD2 as D (5 bases). V dropped 7 bases and J dropped 0 bases, with 10 bases sitting between them. The CDR3 consists of 15 residues. Germline CDR1 MNHEY, CDR2 SVGAGI. CDR3 protein: CASKRAASGANVLTF. In DNA form, the CDR3 reads TGTGCCAGCAAGAGGGCTGCCTCTGGGGCCAACGTCCTGACTTTC.

The chain recombines TRBV28 with TRBJ2-4; 7 positions agree with TRBD1. V was pared by 1 base and J by 7 bases, with 1 base of the junction left unmatched. CDR1 and CDR2 (germline): MDHEN, SYDVKM. The CDR3 has 13 amino acids. The DNA of the CDR3 is TGTGCCAGCAGTTTATTACAGGGGAACATTCAGTACTTC. This codes for CASSLLQGNIQYF.

The CDR3 is CASSLLGANYGYTF. The CDR3 coding sequence is TGTGCCAGCAGTTTATTGGGGGCCAACTATGGCTACACCTTC. The gene calls are TRBV28 and TRBJ1-2; D is possibly TRBD1 (6 bases). Trimming cost V 1 base and J 2 bases, with 8 bases left between them. The CDR3 contains 14 residues. Germline V CDR1 and CDR2: MDHEN, SYDVKM.

This chain links TRBV19 with TRBJ1-4, with TRBD1 identical over 8 bases. V lost 7 bases, J lost 5 bases, and 9 bases stayed unmatched. The CDR3 length is 15 residues. Germline V lookup: CDR1 LNHDA, CDR2 SQIVND (reference sequence). CDR3 sequence (DNA): TGTGCCAGTATCAACACAGGGGGATGGAATGAAAAACTGTTTTTT. Translation: CASINTGGWNEKLFF.

The chain is built from TRBV19 and TRBJ1-4, with TRBD1 matching over 7 bases. Germline assignment: CDR1 LNHDA and CDR2 SQIVND (reference sequence). V was pared by 6 bases and J by 7 bases, with 8 bases of the junction left unmatched. This CDR3 comprises 14 residues. In DNA form, the CDR3 reads TGTGCCAGTAGACCACAGGGGCGTGGTGAAAAACTGTTTTTT. It translates to CASRPQGRGEKLFF.

Only one count was recorded for this clone. The DNA of the CDR3 is TGTGCCAGCAGCCAGCGGGAGCTCACAGATACGCAGTATTTT. This gives the protein CASSQRELTDTQYF. This chain connects TRBV7-9 to TRBJ2-3; 8 positions agree with TRBD2. The CDR3 loop spans 14 amino acids. The V gene end was trimmed by 5 bases and the J gene end by 2 bases; junction bases not matched to a gene: 3. Germline V gene lookup returns CDR1 SEHNR and CDR2 FQNEAQ (reference sequence).

The count of this clone is one. The rearrangement joins TRBV6-5 to TRBJ1-5, with D perhaps matching TRBD1 (5 bases). Trimming removed 6 bases from V and 7 bases from J, with 16 bases in between. This CDR3 comprises 14 residues. Germline CDR1 MNHEY, CDR2 SVGAGI. The CDR3 sequence is CASRSTVEQQPQHF. The CDR3 DNA follows: TGTGCCAGCAGGTCGACAGTGGAGCAACAGCCCCAGCATTTT.

V and J are TRBV7-2 and TRBJ2-7; 10 bases align to TRBD1. CDR3 length: 16 residues. V shed 1 base and J 4 bases; nucleotides not matched to a gene: 7. Germline-derived CDR1 and CDR2 are SGHTA and FQGNSA. The CDR3 coding sequence is TGTGCCAGCAGCTTAGTGGGGGACAGGGGAAGATACGAGCAGTACTTC. Translation: CASSLVGDRGRYEQYF.

The chain carries TRBV2 and TRBJ2-3; 7 bases are a match to TRBD2. CDR1 and CDR2 (germline): SNHLY, FYNNEI. V lost 6 bases and J lost 2; bases outside the gene matches: 11. This CDR3 has 16 residues. In DNA, the CDR3 is TGTGCCAGCAGCGCTAGCGGAAACGGAGACACAGATACGCAGTATTTT. Translation gives CASSASGNGDTDTQYF. The variable domain in full, completed from reference TRBV2 and TRBJ2-3, reads EPEVTQTPSHQVTQMGQEVILRCVPISNHLYFYWYRQILGQKVEFLVSFYNNEISEKSEIFDDQFSVERPDGSNFTLKIRSTKLEDSAMYFCASSASGNGDTDTQYFGPGTRLTVL.

The chain employs TRBV5-1 and TRBJ2-1; TRBD2 agrees at 16 bases. The CDR3 extends over 18 amino acids. CDR1 SGHRS and CDR2 YFSETQ come from the germline V gene. The trim removed 4 bases at V and 0 bases at J, leaving 4 bases unmatched. The CDR3 bases are TGCGCCAGCAGCGGGACTAGCGGGAGGGTACCCTCCTACAATGAGCAGTTCTTC. Residues: CASSGTSGRVPSYNEQFF.

This clone has only one observation. CDR3 bases: TGTGCCAGCAGCCCAGTGGCCTACAATGAGCAGTTCTTC. Translation gives CASSPVAYNEQFF. The rearrangement links TRBV5-4 to TRBJ2-1; no definite D call. This CDR3 contains 13 residues. Germline CDR1 reads SGHNT; CDR2 reads YYREEE (reference sequence). Trimming took off 4 bases at V and 2 bases at J, with 7 bases between the two ends.

This chain joins TRBV6-5 and TRBJ2-5, with TRBD2 as a possible D gene (5 bases). V was trimmed by 2 bases and J by 4 bases, leaving 14 bases between them. CDR1 MNHEY and CDR2 SVGAGI come from the germline V gene. This CDR3 comprises 15 residues. This CDR3 reads CASSYGFGRGETQYF. For the CDR3, the DNA is TGTGCCAGCAGTTACGGGTTCGGCCGGGGAGAGACCCAGTACTTC.

The chain couples TRBV9 to TRBJ2-2; 9 nucleotides match TRBD1. The J segment lost 4 bases and the V segment lost 3 bases, leaving 4 bases of the junction unmatched. Germline CDR1 is SGDLS and CDR2 is YYNGEE. The CDR3 has 15 amino acids. CDR3 coding DNA: TGTGCCAGCAGCGGCGGGACAGGGCCCACCGGGGAGCTGTTTTTT. This translates into CASSGGTGPTGELFF.

The V and J genes are TRBV29-1 and TRBJ1-1; a weak D match, TRBD1 (6 bases). The CDR3 is made up of 14 amino acids. Germline CDR1 reads SQVTM; CDR2 reads ANQGSEA. V was cut by 6 bases and J by 2 bases, with 16 bases left in between. The CDR3 reads CSVERQVTNTEAFF. CDR3 nucleotide sequence: TGCAGCGTGGAAAGACAGGTTACTAACACTGAAGCTTTCTTT.

The rearrangement uses TRBV7-9 and TRBJ2-1, with 12 positions matching TRBD2. The length of the CDR3 is 14 residues. The V and J ends lost 3 bases and 15 bases, in that order; junction bases with no gene match: 9. Germline lookup yields CDR1 SEHNR and CDR2 FQNEAQ (reference sequence). The CDR3 sequence is CASSLGGTSGFPFF. The CDR3 DNA follows: TGTGCCAGCAGCTTGGGGGGGACTAGCGGGTTTCCGTTCTTC.

The V call is TRBV7-2, the J call TRBJ1-1; 7 bases align to TRBD1. The CDR3 totals 14 residues. Germline values: CDR1 SGHTA, CDR2 FQGNSA. Trimming took 5 bases from V and 6 from J; bases not matched to a gene: 9. Here the CDR3 DNA reads TGTGCCAGCAGCGCCTACAGGGGAGTGGCTGAAGCTTTCTTT. It specifies CASSAYRGVAEAFF.

The V and J genes are TRBV27 and TRBJ1-1, with no clear D. Germline V gives CDR1 MNHEY, CDR2 SMNVEV (reference sequence). V was pared by 1 base and J by 3 bases, with 12 bases between. The CDR3 totals 15 residues. CDR3: CASSLLWAMDTEAFF. In nucleotides, the CDR3 is TGTGCCAGCAGTTTATTGTGGGCTATGGACACTGAAGCTTTCTTT.

This clone showed up just once. At the DNA level, this CDR3 is encoded by other sequences in the same sample as well. The chain couples TRBV28 to TRBJ2-7; TRBD2 is a possible D gene (6 bases). The CDR3 length is 13 residues. The V gene's germline CDR1 is MDHEN and CDR2 SYDVKM. V lost 3 bases, J lost 1 base, and 7 bases lay in between. The CDR3: CASSFGGSYEQYF. DNA of the CDR3: TGTGCCAGCAGTTTCGGGGGTTCCTACGAGCAGTACTTC.

The V gene is TRBV18, the J gene TRBJ1-1; no reliable D call. The CDR3 spans 12 residues. Trimming cost V 0 bases and J 4 bases, with 3 bases left between them. Germline V CDR1 and CDR2: KGHSH, LQKENI. The CDR3 nucleotides read TGTGCCAGCTCACCACCGGCCACTGAAGCTTTCTTT. Translation: CASSPPATEAFF.